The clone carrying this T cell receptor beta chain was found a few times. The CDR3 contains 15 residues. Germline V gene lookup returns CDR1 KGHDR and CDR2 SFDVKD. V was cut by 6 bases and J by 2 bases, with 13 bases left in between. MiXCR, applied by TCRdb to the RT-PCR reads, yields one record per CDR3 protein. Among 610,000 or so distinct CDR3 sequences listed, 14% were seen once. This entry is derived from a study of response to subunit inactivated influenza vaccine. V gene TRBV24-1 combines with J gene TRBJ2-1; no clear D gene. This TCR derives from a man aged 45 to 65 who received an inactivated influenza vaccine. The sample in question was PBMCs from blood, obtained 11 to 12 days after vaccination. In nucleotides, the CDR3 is TGTGCCACCAGTCTTGGTACCTCCGCCTACAATGAGCAGTTCTTC. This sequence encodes CATSLGTSAYNEQFF.